The 13 T cell receptor beta chains given below trace back to one sample, sequenced in a study of blood T cell repertoires in COVID-19. The table came from immunoSEQ multiplex PCR; TCRdb's copy has only in-frame clones and leaves some out. This table holds about 200,000 clones, about nine tenths found once. What was sequenced was PBMCs or T cells enriched from blood (not recorded which). The receptors shown here come from a young woman who had recovered from COVID-19.

The chain has TRBV30 and TRBJ1-5, with D unclear. Germline CDR1 and CDR2: GTSNPN and SVGIG (reference sequence). The CDR3 totals 13 residues. The ends were cut back, 5 bases at V and 1 base at J, with 9 bases in the middle. The CDR3 region is CAWREGSNQPQHF. CDR3 nucleotide sequence: TGTGCCTGGCGGGAGGGAAGCAATCAGCCCCAGCATTTT.

V is TRBV15 and J is TRBJ2-7; 8 nucleotides line up with TRBD1. Germline CDR1 LNHNV, CDR2 YYDKDF (reference sequence). V lost 2 bases to trimming and J lost 3 bases; unmatched junction nucleotides: 6. CDR3 length: 15 amino acids. The CDR3 here is CATSRQLGQGYEQYF. CDR3 bases: TGTGCCACCAGCAGACAGCTTGGACAGGGCTACGAGCAGTACTTC.

V gene TRBV6-6 combines with J gene TRBJ2-2; TRBD1 matches 8 bases. V lost 8 bases and J lost 5; bases outside the gene matches: 13. Germline V gives CDR1 MNHNY, CDR2 SVGAGI (reference sequence). The length of the CDR3 is 16 residues. In DNA form, the CDR3 reads TGTGCCAGCTCCCTCCACCCGAGACAGGGGACCGGGGAGCTGTTTTTT. Translation gives CASSLHPRQGTGELFF.

The chain couples TRBV29-1 to TRBJ2-7, with 7 bases identical to TRBD2. Germline V CDR1 and CDR2: SQVTM, ANQGSEA. The CDR3 loop spans 16 amino acids. After removal of 1 base from V and 2 bases from J, the junction contained 11 bases not matched to a gene. This CDR3 is CSVEVGRGRRTYEQYF. For the CDR3, the DNA is TGCAGCGTTGAAGTCGGGCGGGGGAGGAGGACCTACGAGCAGTACTTC.

The chain employs TRBV18 and TRBJ2-2, with 10 bases lining up with TRBD2. After removal of 4 bases from V and 5 bases from J, the junction contained 7 bases not matched to a gene. The length of the CDR3 is 16 residues. Per germline, CDR1 KGHSH and CDR2 LQKENI. The CDR3, as DNA: TGTGCCAGCTCACAATCTAGCGGGAGATTTACCGGGGAGCTGTTTTTT. This gives the protein CASSQSSGRFTGELFF.

The genes are TRBV5-4 and TRBJ2-7, with 10 bases aligning to TRBD1. CDR3 size: 16 residues. J lost 3 bases, V lost 4 bases, and 10 bases had no gene match. CDR1 and CDR2 (germline): SGHNT, YYREEE (reference sequence). The CDR3 protein is CASSGAGTGVVYEQYF. DNA for the CDR3: TGTGCCAGCAGCGGTGCCGGGACAGGGGTCGTCTACGAGCAGTACTTC.

The chain joins TRBV7-9 to TRBJ2-7, with D tentatively TRBD2 (5 bases). This CDR3 has 14 residues. The V and J ends lost 4 bases and 4 bases respectively, with 14 bases between them. Germline V gene data show CDR1 as SEHNR and CDR2 as FQNEAQ (reference sequence). CDR3 bases: TGTGCCAGCAGCTCTCCGGGGATCACTTACGAGCAGTACTTC. This gives the protein CASSSPGITYEQYF.

The chain is built from TRBV30 and TRBJ1-6; TRBD1 is a possible D gene (5 bases). CDR1 is GTSNPN and CDR2 is SVGIG in the germline V gene (reference sequence). Between the trimmed V and J ends, which lost 0 bases and 7 bases, there was a span of 10 bases. The CDR3 consists of 14 residues. The CDR3 region is CAWSVGRGNSPLHF. The CDR3 DNA is TGTGCCTGGAGTGTTGGTAGGGGCAATTCACCCCTCCACTTT.

The chain has TRBV3-1 (or the pseudogene TRBV3-2) and TRBJ1-2; D remains ambiguous. The CDR3 runs 13 residues. V was shortened by 0 bases and J by 4 bases, with 6 bases between the two germline ends. The V gene's germline CDR1 is LGHDT and CDR2 YNNKEL (reference sequence). The CDR3 region has the DNA TGTGCCAGCAGCCAAGAAACATTCTATGGCTACACCTTC. This gives the protein CASSQETFYGYTF.

The J gene is TRBJ2-7, the V gene TRBV7-9; TRBD1 matches 10 bases. Germline V CDR1 and CDR2: SEHNR, FQNEAQ (reference sequence). This CDR3 is 15 amino acids long. V lost 5 bases, J lost 2 bases, and 6 bases stayed unmatched. CDR3 loop: CASSLTGGLTYEQYF. As DNA, the CDR3 is TGTGCCAGCAGCCTGACAGGGGGCCTAACCTACGAGCAGTACTTC.

This sequence joins TRBV14 and TRBJ1-1; D not certain. The CDR3 covers 16 residues. The germline gives CDR1 SGHDN, CDR2 FVKESK. V was pared by 0 bases and J by 1 base, with 12 bases between. CDR3 protein: CASSQDGPGPNTEAFF. The CDR3, as DNA: TGTGCCAGCAGCCAAGATGGGCCAGGCCCGAACACTGAAGCTTTCTTT.

The CDR3 is CASRDRGIQSYNSPLHF. In nucleotides, the CDR3 is TGTGCCAGCAGGGACAGGGGAATTCAGTCCTATAATTCACCCCTCCACTTT. This rearrangement joins TRBV27 to TRBJ1-6; TRBD1 agrees at 9 bases. The germline V gene encodes CDR1 MNHEY and CDR2 SMNVEV (reference sequence). Trimming cost V 6 bases and J 1 base; bases outside gene matches: 7. The CDR3 spans 17 residues.

This rearrangement joins TRBV9 to TRBJ2-3, with a tentative D call TRBD2 (6 bases). This CDR3 contains 15 residues. V was trimmed by 3 bases and J by 0 bases, leaving 11 bases between them. Per germline, CDR1 SGDLS and CDR2 YYNGEE. CDR3 region: CASSAGDFSTDTQYF. The CDR3 bases are TGTGCCAGCAGCGCCGGGGACTTTAGCACAGATACGCAGTATTTT.